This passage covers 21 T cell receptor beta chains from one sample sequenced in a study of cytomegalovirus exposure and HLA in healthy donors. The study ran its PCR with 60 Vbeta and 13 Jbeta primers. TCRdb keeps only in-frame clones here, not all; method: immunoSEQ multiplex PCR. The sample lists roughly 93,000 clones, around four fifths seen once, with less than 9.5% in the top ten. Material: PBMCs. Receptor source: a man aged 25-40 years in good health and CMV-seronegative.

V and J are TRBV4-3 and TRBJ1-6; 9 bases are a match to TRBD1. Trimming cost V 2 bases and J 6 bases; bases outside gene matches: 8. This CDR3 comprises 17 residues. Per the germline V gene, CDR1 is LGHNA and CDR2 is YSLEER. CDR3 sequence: CASSQLGGTGTNSPLHF. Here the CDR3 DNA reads TGCGCCAGCAGCCAACTAGGGGGGACAGGGACTAATTCACCCCTCCACTTT.

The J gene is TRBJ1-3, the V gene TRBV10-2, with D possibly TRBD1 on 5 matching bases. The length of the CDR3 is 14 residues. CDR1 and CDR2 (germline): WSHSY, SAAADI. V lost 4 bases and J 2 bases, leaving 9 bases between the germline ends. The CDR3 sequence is CASSGGFTGNTIYF. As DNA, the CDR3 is TGCGCCAGCAGTGGGGGCTTTACTGGAAACACCATATATTTT.

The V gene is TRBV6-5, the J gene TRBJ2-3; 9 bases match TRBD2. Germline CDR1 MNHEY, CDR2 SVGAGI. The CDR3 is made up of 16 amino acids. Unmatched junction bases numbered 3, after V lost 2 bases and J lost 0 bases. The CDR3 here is CASSYGRGGSTDTQYF. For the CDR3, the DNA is TGTGCCAGCAGTTACGGGCGGGGGGGAAGCACAGATACGCAGTATTTT.

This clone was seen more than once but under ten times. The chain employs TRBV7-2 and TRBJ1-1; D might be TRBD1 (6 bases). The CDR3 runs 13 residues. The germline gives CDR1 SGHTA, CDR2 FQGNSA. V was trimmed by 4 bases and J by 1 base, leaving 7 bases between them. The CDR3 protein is CASSWGQNTEAFF. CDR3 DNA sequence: TGTGCCAGCAGCTGGGGACAGAACACTGAAGCTTTCTTT.

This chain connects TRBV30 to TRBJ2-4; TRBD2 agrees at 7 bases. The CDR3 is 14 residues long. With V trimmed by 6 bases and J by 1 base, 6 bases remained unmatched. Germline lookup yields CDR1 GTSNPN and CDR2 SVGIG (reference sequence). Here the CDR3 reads CACLWGGAKNIQYF. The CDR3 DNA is TGTGCCTGTCTCTGGGGGGGGGCCAAAAACATTCAGTACTTC.

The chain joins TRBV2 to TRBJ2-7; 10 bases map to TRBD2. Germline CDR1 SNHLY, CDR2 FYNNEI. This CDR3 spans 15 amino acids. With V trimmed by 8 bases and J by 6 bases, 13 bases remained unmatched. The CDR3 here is CASHELAGPLGEQYF. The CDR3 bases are TGTGCCAGCCATGAACTAGCGGGACCCCTCGGCGAGCAGTACTTC.

CDR3 DNA sequence: TGTGCCAGCAGTACGGCTGGAAACACCATATATTTT. Translated: CASSTAGNTIYF. The J gene is TRBJ1-3, the V gene TRBV28; D is unresolved. Trimming shortened V by 5 bases and J by 2 bases, and 4 bases separated the two germline ends. The CDR3 has 12 amino acids. From germline, CDR1 is MDHEN and CDR2 SYDVKM.

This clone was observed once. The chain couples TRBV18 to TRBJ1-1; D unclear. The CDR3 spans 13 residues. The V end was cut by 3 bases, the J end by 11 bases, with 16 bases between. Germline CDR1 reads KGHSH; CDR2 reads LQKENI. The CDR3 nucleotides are TGTGCCAGCTCACCCGGCGTCTCCGAGGTTGCTTTCTTT. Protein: CASSPGVSEVAFF.

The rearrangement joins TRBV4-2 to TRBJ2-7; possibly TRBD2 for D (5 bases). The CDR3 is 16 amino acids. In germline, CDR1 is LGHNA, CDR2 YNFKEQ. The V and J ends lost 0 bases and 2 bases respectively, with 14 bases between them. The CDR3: CASSQDNGKPTYEQYF. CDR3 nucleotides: TGTGCCAGCAGCCAAGATAACGGGAAACCTACCTACGAGCAGTACTTC.

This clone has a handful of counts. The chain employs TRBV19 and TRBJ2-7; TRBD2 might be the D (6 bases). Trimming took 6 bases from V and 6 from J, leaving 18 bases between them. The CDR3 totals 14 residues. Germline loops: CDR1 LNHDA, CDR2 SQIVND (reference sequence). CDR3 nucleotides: TGTGCCAGTAGGTCCACAGGAGGGTTCATCGAGCAGTACTTC. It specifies CASRSTGGFIEQYF. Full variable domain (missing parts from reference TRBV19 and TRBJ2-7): DGGITQSPKYLFRKEGQNVTLSCEQNLNHDAMYWYRQDPGQGLRLIYYSQIVNDFQKGDIAEGYSVSREKKESFPLTVTSAQKNPTAFYLCASRSTGGFIEQYFGPGTRLTVT.

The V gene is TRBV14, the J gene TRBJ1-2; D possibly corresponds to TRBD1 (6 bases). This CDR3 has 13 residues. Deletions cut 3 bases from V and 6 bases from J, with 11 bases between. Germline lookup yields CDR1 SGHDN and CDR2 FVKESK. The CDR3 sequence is CASSQIRGHGYTF. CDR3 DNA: TGTGCCAGCAGCCAGATCAGGGGCCATGGCTACACCTTC. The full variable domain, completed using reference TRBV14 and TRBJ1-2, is EAGVTQFPSHSVIEKGQTVTLRCDPISGHDNLYWYRRVMGKEIKFLLHFVKESKQDESGMPNNRFLAERTGGTYSTLKVQPAELEDSGVYFCASSQIRGHGYTFGSGTRLTVV.

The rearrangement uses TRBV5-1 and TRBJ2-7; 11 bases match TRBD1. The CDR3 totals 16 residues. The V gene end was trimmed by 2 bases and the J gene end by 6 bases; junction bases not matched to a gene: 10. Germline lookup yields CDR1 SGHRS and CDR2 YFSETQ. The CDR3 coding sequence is TGCGCCAGCAGCTTCATTGCGGGGACAGGGGGAGGCGAGCAGTACTTC. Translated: CASSFIAGTGGGEQYF.

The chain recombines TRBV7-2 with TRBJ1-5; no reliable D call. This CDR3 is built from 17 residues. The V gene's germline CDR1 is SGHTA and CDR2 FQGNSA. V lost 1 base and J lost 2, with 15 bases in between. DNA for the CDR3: TGTGCCAGCAGCTTAGGATGGGTGGGGAGCGGCAATCAGCCCCAGCATTTT. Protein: CASSLGWVGSGNQPQHF.

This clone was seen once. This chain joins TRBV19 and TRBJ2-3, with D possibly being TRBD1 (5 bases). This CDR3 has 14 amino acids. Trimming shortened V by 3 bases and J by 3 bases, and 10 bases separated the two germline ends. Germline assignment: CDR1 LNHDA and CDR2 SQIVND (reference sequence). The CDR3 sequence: CASSMGQGTDTQYF. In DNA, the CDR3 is TGTGCCAGTAGTATGGGGCAGGGTACAGATACGCAGTATTTT.

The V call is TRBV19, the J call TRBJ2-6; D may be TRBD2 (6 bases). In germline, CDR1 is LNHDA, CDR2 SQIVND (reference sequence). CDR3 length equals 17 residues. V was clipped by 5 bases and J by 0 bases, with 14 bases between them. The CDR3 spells CASSSRDGGSGANVLTF. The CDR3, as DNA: TGTGCCAGTAGTTCCCGGGACGGGGGCTCTGGGGCCAACGTCCTGACTTTC.

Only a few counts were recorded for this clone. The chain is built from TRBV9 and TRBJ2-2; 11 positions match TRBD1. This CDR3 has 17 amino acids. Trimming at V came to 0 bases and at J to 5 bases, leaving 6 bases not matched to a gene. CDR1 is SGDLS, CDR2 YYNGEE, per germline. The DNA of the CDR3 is TGTGCCAGCAGCGTAGCAACCGGGACAGGGGGGACCGGGGAGCTGTTTTTT. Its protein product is CASSVATGTGGTGELFF.

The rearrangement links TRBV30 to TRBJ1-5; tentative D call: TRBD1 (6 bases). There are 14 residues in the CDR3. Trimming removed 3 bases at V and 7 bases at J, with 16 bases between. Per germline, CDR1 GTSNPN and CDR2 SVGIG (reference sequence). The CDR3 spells CAWRDIGQSQPQHF. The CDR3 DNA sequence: TGTGCCTGGAGAGACATAGGACAGAGCCAGCCCCAGCATTTT. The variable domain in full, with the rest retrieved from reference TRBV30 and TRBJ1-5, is SQTIHQWPATLVQPVGSPLSLECTVEGTSNPNLYWYRQAAGRGLQLLFYSVGIGQISSEVPQNLSASRPQDRQFILSSKKLLLSDSGFYLCAWRDIGQSQPQHFGDGTRLSIL.

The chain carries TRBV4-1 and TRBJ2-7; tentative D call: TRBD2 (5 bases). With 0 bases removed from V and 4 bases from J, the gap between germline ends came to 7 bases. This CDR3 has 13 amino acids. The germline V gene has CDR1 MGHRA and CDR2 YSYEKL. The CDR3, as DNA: TGCGCCAGCAGCCAAGACGAGCGGTACGAGCAGTACTTC. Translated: CASSQDERYEQYF.

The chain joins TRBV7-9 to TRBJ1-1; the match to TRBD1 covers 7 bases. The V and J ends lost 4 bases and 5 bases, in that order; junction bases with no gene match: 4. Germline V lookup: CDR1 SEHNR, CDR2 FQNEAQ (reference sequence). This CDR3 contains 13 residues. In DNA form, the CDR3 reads TGTGCCAGCAGCTACCGGACAGGAACTGAAGCTTTCTTT. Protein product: CASSYRTGTEAFF.

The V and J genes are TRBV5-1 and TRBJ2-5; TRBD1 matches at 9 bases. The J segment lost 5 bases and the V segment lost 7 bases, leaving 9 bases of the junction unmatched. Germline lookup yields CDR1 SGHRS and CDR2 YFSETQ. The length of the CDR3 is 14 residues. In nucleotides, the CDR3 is TGCGCCAGCTCCCCCGGACAGGGGTCGGAGACCCAGTACTTC. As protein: CASSPGQGSETQYF.

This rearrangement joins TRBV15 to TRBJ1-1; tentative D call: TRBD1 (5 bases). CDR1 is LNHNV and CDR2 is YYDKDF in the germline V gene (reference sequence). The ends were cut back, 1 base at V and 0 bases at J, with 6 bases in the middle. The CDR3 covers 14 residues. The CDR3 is CATSRAGVNTEAFF. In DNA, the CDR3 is TGTGCCACCAGCAGAGCGGGGGTGAACACTGAAGCTTTCTTT.